This is a list of T cell receptor beta chains from one sample in a study of CD8+CD57+ T cells in acquired aplastic anemia. MiXCR, run by TCRdb on the reads, gives a single entry per CDR3 protein. The sample gives about half a million distinct CDR3 sequences, 25% to 40% of which show up once; approximately 0.82% is in the top ten. The sequenced sample consisted of sorted CD4+, CD8+, or CD8+CD57+ T cells (not recorded which) from PBMCs. These receptors all stem from a human donor with aplastic anemia. The CDR3 runs from the conserved cysteine through the conserved F or W. D genes are given only for firm matches. Some rows mark clone size as missing; the rest say once, few, many or name a class of expanded clone.

D	V	size	J	DNA	CDR3
TRBD2	TRBV7-9	many	TRBJ2-3	TGTGCCAGCAGCTTGAGGCCCGGCCTAGCGGGAACGGATACGCAGTATTTT	CASSLRPGLAGTDTQYF
TRBD1	TRBV20-1	many	TRBJ1-5	TGCAGTGCTACCGGGACAGTTGGTCAGCCCCAGCATTTT	CSATGTVGQPQHF
.	TRBV6-5	.	TRBJ2-6	TGTGCCAGCAGTTACTCGGTATGGGTTCCCTCCTCTGGGGCCAACGTCCTGACTTTC	CASSYSVWVPSSGANVLTF
TRBD1	TRBV15	.	TRBJ1-2	TGTGCCACCAGCGGCGGGACAGGGATCTATGGCTACACCTTC	CATSGGTGIYGYTF
.	TRBV2	many	TRBJ2-1	TGTGCCAGCAGTACCTTCAATGAGCAGTTCTTC	CASSTFNEQFF
TRBD1	TRBV10-2	.	TRBJ1-4	TGCGCCAGCAGTGATCAGACAGGGGGTAATGAAAAACTGTTTTTT	CASSDQTGGNEKLFF
.	TRBV5-1	few	TRBJ2-3	TGCGCCAGCAGCGTACCGGGGTCAGATACGCAGTATTTT	CASSVPGSDTQYF
.	TRBV7-3	.	TRBJ2-5	TGTGCCAGCAGCCCCGCCTTGGCGGAGACCCAGTACTTC	CASSPALAETQYF
.	TRBV5-1	.	TRBJ1-6	TGCGCCAGCAGCCACGGGACCAATAATTCACCCCTCCACTTT	CASSHGTNNSPLHF
TRBD1	TRBV7-9	.	TRBJ2-7	TGTGCCAGCAGCCCCGGGACAGGGACCTTCTACGAGCAGTACTTC	CASSPGTGTFYEQYF
.	TRBV7-2	.	TRBJ2-7	TGTGCCAGCAACGGTGGGGGGGCTTTCGAGCAGTACTTC	CASNGGGAFEQYF
.	TRBV10-3	.	TRBJ1-1	TGTGCCATCAGTGTCAACAGGGCCATCAGTGTCAACAGGGCCAACACTGAAGCTTTCTTT	CAISVNRAISVNRANTEAFF
.	TRBV4-3	few	TRBJ1-5	TGCGCCAGCAGCCAAGATCACTATCAGCCCCAGCATTTT	CASSQDHYQPQHF
.	TRBV10-1	.	TRBJ2-7	TGCGCCATACTCCCAGGGTCTGGTTCCGAGCAGTGCTTC	CAILPGSGSEQCF
.	TRBV2	many	TRBJ1-6	TGTGCCAGCAGTGTATCTTCACCCCTCCACTTT	CASSVSSPLHF
.	TRBV6-1	.	TRBJ2-3	TGTGCCAGCAGTCCCGGGACTCTAGGTTCAGATACGCAGTATTTT	CASSPGTLGSDTQYF
TRBD1	TRBV7-9	.	TRBJ2-2	TGTGCCAGCAGCTCAAACAGGGGCGTTAACACCGGGGAGCCGTTTTTT	CASSSNRGVNTGEPFF
TRBD1	TRBV6-1	few	TRBJ1-5	TGTGCCAGCACAGGGGGTAATCAGCCCCAGCATTTT	CASTGGNQPQHF
TRBD2	TRBV2	many	TRBJ2-5	TGTGCCAGCAGTAGGACTAGCGGAAAAGAGACCCAGTACTTC	CASSRTSGKETQYF
.	TRBV19	many	TRBJ2-3	TGTGCCAGTAGTCCACAGCTAAGCACAGATACGCAGTATTTT	CASSPQLSTDTQYF
.	TRBV11-3	.	TRBJ2-1	TGTGCCAGCAGCTTAGAATCGACTACGACTGAGCAGTTCTTC	CASSLESTTTEQFF
TRBD1	TRBV29-1	few	TRBJ2-7	TGCAGCGTTGAAGGACAGGGGGACTACGAGCAGTACTTC	CSVEGQGDYEQYF
.	TRBV4-2	.	TRBJ1-2	TGTGCCAGCAGCCAAGACCCGCGGTTTAACTATGGCTACACCTTC	CASSQDPRFNYGYTF
TRBD1	TRBV18	.	TRBJ2-7	TGTGCCAGCTCACCGGGACAGGGGTTGGAGCAGTACTTC	CASSPGQGLEQYF
TRBD1	TRBV15	.	TRBJ1-4	TGTGCCACCAGCAGGGACAGGTTTGGGGAAAAACTGTTTTTT	CATSRDRFGEKLFF
TRBD1	TRBV19	many	TRBJ1-6	TGTGCCAGTAGTATGGCGGACAGGGGTAGCGCCCTCCACTTT	CASSMADRGSALHF
TRBD2	TRBV10-2	many	TRBJ2-1	TGCGCCAGCAGCGGGACTAGCGGGAACAATGAGCGGTTCTTC	CASSGTSGNNERFF
.	TRBV5-1	.	TRBJ1-1	TGCGCCAGCAGCCAACGCCCTGAGGGTCGCACTGAAGCTTTCTTT	CASSQRPEGRTEAFF
TRBD1	TRBV11-2	.	TRBJ1-1	TGTGCCAGCAGCTTGGGGCAGGGGGCACCTGAGGCTGAAGCCTTCTTT	CASSLGQGAPEAEAFF
.	TRBV14	few	TRBJ2-1	TGTGCCAGCAGCCAAGAATGGGGGAGATCCTACAATGAGCAGTTCTTC	CASSQEWGRSYNEQFF
TRBD1	TRBV20-1	few	TRBJ1-5	TGCAGTGCTACTTTCGACAGGGGATATGGCAATCAGCCCCAGCATTTT	CSATFDRGYGNQPQHF
.	TRBV30	.	TRBJ2-3	TGTGCCTGGAGGCGAACAGATACGCAGTATTTT	CAWRRTDTQYF
.	TRBV10-3	.	TRBJ1-4	TGTGCCATCAGTGAGAGGACAGTTGCAACTAATGAAAAACTGTTTTTT	CAISERTVATNEKLFF
.	TRBV10-3	.	TRBJ2-1	TGTGCCATCAGTGATGTGGGAGACAATGAGCAGTTCTTC	CAISDVGDNEQFF
TRBD2	TRBV2	.	TRBJ2-3	TGTGCCAGCAGCCCGGGACTAGCGGGGCCGGATACGCAGTATTTT	CASSPGLAGPDTQYF
.	TRBV7-2	.	TRBJ2-5	TGTGCCAGCAGCCCTTCCAAGACCCAGTACTTC	CASSPSKTQYF
TRBD1	TRBV20-1	few	TRBJ1-4	TGCAGTGCTAGTCGGGGACAGTCTAATGAAAAACTGTTTTTT	CSASRGQSNEKLFF
.	TRBV20-1	few	TRBJ1-5	TGCAGTGCCCAAGCCCTTAGCAATCAGCCCCAGCATTTT	CSAQALSNQPQHF
.	TRBV2	.	TRBJ2-2	TGTGCCAGCAGTCCCGGGAGTGCCACCGGGGAGCTGTTTTTT	CASSPGSATGELFF